What follows are 2 T cell receptor beta chains derived from one specimen sequenced in a study of beta chain features in type 1 diabetes. Every isolated RNA sample was fully reverse transcribed, so sequencing captured expressed TCRB transcripts. Repertoires were generated with immunoSEQ multiplex PCR, while TCRdb's copy carries only in-frame clones and drops some. The table lists around 300,000 clones, approximately 8% of them singletons, with 1% in the top ten. Sequenced sample: central memory CD4+ T cells from blood. The receptors come from a woman between 18 and 30 years old in good health.

This clone was found a few times. This specimen includes other DNA sequences encoding the same CDR3. The chain has TRBV7-9 and TRBJ2-5, with TRBD1 matching 11 bases. CDR1 is SEHNR and CDR2 is FQNEAQ in the germline V gene (reference sequence). The trim removed 3 bases at V and 5 bases at J, leaving 5 bases unmatched. This CDR3 has 15 amino acids. CDR3 nucleotide sequence: TGTGCCAGCAGCTTCTGGACAGGGGGCGAGGAGACCCAGTACTTC. Translating gives CASSFWTGGEETQYF.

The rearrangement uses TRBV5-4 and TRBJ1-3; D gene ambiguous. The germline gives CDR1 SGHNT, CDR2 YYREEE (reference sequence). V was trimmed by 2 bases and J by 0 bases, leaving 12 bases between them. The CDR3 contains 16 residues. CDR3 residues: CASSFGRALSGNTIYF. The CDR3 DNA reads TGTGCCAGCAGCTTTGGACGGGCGCTCTCTGGAAACACCATATATTTT.